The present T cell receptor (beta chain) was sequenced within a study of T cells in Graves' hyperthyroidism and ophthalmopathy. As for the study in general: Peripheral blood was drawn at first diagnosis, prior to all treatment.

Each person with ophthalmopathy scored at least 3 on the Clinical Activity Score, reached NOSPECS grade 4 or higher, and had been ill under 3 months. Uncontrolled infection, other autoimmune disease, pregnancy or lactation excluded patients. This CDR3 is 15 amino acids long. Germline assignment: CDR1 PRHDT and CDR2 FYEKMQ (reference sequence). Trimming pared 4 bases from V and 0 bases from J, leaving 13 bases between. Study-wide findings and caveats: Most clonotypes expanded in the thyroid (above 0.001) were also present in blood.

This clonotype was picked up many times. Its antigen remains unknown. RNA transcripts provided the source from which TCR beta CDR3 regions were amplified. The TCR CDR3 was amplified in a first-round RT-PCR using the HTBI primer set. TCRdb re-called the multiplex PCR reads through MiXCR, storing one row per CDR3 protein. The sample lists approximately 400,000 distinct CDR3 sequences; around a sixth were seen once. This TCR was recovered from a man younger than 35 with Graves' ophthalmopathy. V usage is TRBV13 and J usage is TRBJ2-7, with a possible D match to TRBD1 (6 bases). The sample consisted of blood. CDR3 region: CASSSRGRDSYEQYF. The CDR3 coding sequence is TGTGCCAGCAGCTCCAGGGGACGGGACTCCTACGAGCAGTACTTC.